The clone carrying this T cell receptor beta chain was observed at least ten times. Antigen specificity is unknown. This sample was included in a study of regulatory T cells in long-lasting Graves disease. Whole-study context: Over 5 years of antithyroid drugs with positive TSH receptor antibodies was taken to mean persistent Graves' disease.

Both iRepertoire HTBI primers and Arm-PCR of CDR3 regions were used to build the TCR beta libraries. TCRdb independently ran MiXCR on the multiplex PCR reads; one entry per CDR3 protein. The sample has around 300,000 distinct CDR3 sequences, around 23% seen once. General observations from the study: It was peripheral blood alone, not thyroid tissue, that was studied.

Time point indicated: persistent/refractory GD, antithyroid drugs over 5 years with positive TRAb. Preparation of the TCR library used RNA extracted from PBMCs. Diagnoses of Graves' disease were made by American Thyroid Association guidelines. The TCR comes from a female donor with Graves disease. The sequencing used peripheral blood mononuclear cells (PBMCs), collected when the disease was refractory, from a patient treated with antithyroid drugs.

The CDR3 DNA reads TGTGCCAGCAGGGACAGGGAAGCCAAAAACATTCAGTACTTC. Its translation is CASRDREAKNIQYF. V gene TRBV6-1 combines with J gene TRBJ2-4; 8 bases align to TRBD1. CDR3 length equals 14 residues. CDR1 and CDR2 (germline): MNHNS, SASEGT. Unmatched junction bases numbered 1, after V lost 6 bases and J lost 0 bases.